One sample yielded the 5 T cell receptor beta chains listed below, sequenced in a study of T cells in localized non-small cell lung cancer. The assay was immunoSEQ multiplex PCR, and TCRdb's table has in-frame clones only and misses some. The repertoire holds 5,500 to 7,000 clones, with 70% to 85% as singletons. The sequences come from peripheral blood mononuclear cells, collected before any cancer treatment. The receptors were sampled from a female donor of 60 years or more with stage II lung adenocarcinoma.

CDR3 amino acids: CASSDRVTYEQYV. CDR3 bases: TGTGCCAGCTCCGACAGGGTAACCTACGAGCAGTACGTC. The rearrangement uses TRBV7-8 and TRBJ2-7; 7 positions match TRBD1. CDR3 length: 13 residues. In germline, CDR1 is SGHVS, CDR2 FQNEAQ. V shed 8 bases and J 2 bases; nucleotides not matched to a gene: 6.

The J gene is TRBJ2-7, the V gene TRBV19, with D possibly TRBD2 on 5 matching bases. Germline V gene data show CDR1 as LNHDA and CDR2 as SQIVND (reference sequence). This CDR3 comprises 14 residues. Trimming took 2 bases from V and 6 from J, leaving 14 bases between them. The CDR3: CASSISDGGGEQYF. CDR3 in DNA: TGTGCCAGTAGTATATCGGATGGTGGAGGCGAGCAGTACTTC. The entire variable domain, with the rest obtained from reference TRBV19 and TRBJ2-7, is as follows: DGGITQSPKYLFRKEGQNVTLSCEQNLNHDAMYWYRQDPGQGLRLIYYSQIVNDFQKGDIAEGYSVSREKKESFPLTVTSAQKNPTAFYLCASSISDGGGEQYFGPGTRLTVT.

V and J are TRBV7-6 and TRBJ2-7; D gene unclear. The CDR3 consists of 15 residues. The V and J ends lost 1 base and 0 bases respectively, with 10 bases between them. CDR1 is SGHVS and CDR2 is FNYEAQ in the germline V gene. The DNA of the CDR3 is TGTGCCAGCAGCTTAGGCAGTTTGAGCTCCTACGAGCAGTACTTC. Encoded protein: CASSLGSLSSYEQYF. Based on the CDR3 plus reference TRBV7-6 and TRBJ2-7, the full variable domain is GAGVSQSPRYKVTKRGQDVALRCDPISGHVSLYWYRQALGQGPEFLTYFNYEAQQDKSGLPNDRFSAERPEGSISTLTIQRTEQRDSAMYRCASSLGSLSSYEQYFGPGTRLTVT.

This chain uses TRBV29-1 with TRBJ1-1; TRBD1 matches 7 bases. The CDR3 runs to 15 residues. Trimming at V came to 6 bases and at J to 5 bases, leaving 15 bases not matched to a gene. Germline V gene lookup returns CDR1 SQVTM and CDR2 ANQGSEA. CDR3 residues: CSVSRGASTGTEAFF. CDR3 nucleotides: TGCAGCGTCTCCAGGGGGGCTTCGACCGGGACTGAAGCTTTCTTT.

CDR3 sequence: CASSLGGPPMDTQYF. The CDR3, as DNA: TGTGCCAGCAGCTTAGGGGGACCTCCTATGGATACGCAGTATTTT. J is TRBJ2-3 and V is TRBV7-6; D tentatively fits TRBD1 or TRBD2 (5 bases each). This CDR3 comprises 15 residues. Germline V CDR1 and CDR2: SGHVS, FNYEAQ. The V gene lost 1 base and the J gene lost 6 bases, with 14 bases spanning the gap.